What follows are 16 T cell receptor beta chains derived from one specimen sequenced in a study of blood T cells in healthy people across ages (dated by TCRdb to the mid-2010s). Library preparation used 5' RACE. TCRdb lists the instrument as Illumina HiSeq 2500. A second PCR of roughly 7 to 12 cycles was performed with a sample-barcoded 5' primer and a J-beta primer mix. TCRdb's own reprocessing of the public reads used fastp at Q25 and MiXCR and kept productive beta chains. Each CDR3 protein gets just one entry, which takes the most common genes and DNA from the rows behind it. Here the sample has about 2 million distinct CDR3 sequences; just under 50% occur a single time. The top ten constitute roughly 2.1% of the sample. Sample: blood. Receptor source: a woman between 40 and 50 years old in good health.

This chain joins TRBV5-6 and TRBJ2-3; weak D call: TRBD1 (5 bases). The J call may be incorrect, as the DNA end agrees better with TRBJ1-5. Germline V gene data show CDR1 as SGHDT and CDR2 as YYEEEE. CDR3 length: 18 amino acids. The CDR3 sequence is CASSLVVPLAGGADTQHF. For the CDR3, the DNA is TGTGCCAGCAGCTTGGTCGTCCCCTTAGCGGGGGGAGCAGATACGCAGCATTTT.

CDR3 DNA: TGTGCCAGCAACGCCGGGACAGGGTTGTACGTTGAGTTCTTC. Encoded protein: CASNAGTGLYVEFF. V usage is TRBV5-6 and J usage is TRBJ2-1; 9 bases match TRBD1. The length of the CDR3 is 14 residues. V lost 6 bases, J lost 14 bases, and 15 bases stayed unmatched. Germline V gene data show CDR1 as SGHDT and CDR2 as YYEEEE.

This clonotype turned up a few times. CDR3 in DNA: TGCAGCGCGGGGGAATTGGGTGGCAATGAGCAGTTCTTC. This sequence encodes CSAGELGGNEQFF. V is TRBV29-1 and J is TRBJ2-1; perhaps TRBD2 as D (6 bases). This CDR3 has 13 amino acids. V was shortened by 7 bases and J by 6 bases, with 16 bases between the two germline ends. Germline CDR1 is SQVTM and CDR2 is ANQGSEA.

The rearrangement uses TRBV5-1 and TRBJ2-5; D remains unclear. The CDR3 totals 13 residues. CDR1 and CDR2 (germline): SGHRS, YFSETQ. V was shortened by 0 bases and J by 11 bases, with 14 bases between the two germline ends. The CDR3 DNA reads TGCGCCAGCAGCTTGGAGGGCTTGGGTCATCAGTACTTC. This translates into CASSLEGLGHQYF.

CDR3 in amino acids: CASSLPRERYTF. CDR3 DNA: TGTGCCAGCAGTTTACCTCGGGAGAGGTACACCTTC. V usage is TRBV27 and J usage is TRBJ1-2; D not resolved. Germline-derived CDR1 and CDR2 are MNHEY and SMNVEV (reference sequence). V lost 2 bases to trimming and J lost 11 bases, with 12 bases between them. This CDR3 spans 12 amino acids.

This clonotype was recorded a few times. The CDR3 sequence is CASSLYGGISTDTQYF. The CDR3 DNA sequence: TGTGCCAGCAGTTTATACGGCGGCATCAGCACAGATACGCAGTATTTT. This chain connects TRBV27 to TRBJ2-3; D gene uncertain. V was trimmed by 1 base and J by 0 bases, leaving 11 bases between them. The germline CDR1 and CDR2 sequences are MNHEY and SMNVEV (reference sequence). The length of the CDR3 is 16 residues.

There are a few counts of this clonotype. The chain couples TRBV7-2 to TRBJ2-3; 7 positions match TRBD2. The germline gives CDR1 SGHTA, CDR2 FQGNSA. V was clipped by 0 bases and J by 3 bases; unmatched bases: 6. This CDR3 comprises 16 residues. CDR3 coding DNA: TGTGCCAGCAGCTTAGCGCGGACTAGTGGGACAGATACGCAGTATTTT. This sequence encodes CASSLARTSGTDTQYF.

The V and J genes are TRBV18 and TRBJ2-5; the D is unclear. This CDR3 has 15 amino acids. Between the trimmed V and J ends, which lost 0 bases and 2 bases, there was a span of 10 bases. The germline V gene encodes CDR1 KGHSH and CDR2 LQKENI. The CDR3 loop is CASSPPLGIQETQYF. As DNA, the CDR3 is TGTGCCAGCTCACCACCGCTGGGAATACAAGAGACCCAGTACTTC. Supplemented by reference TRBV18 and TRBJ2-5, the full variable domain reads NAGVMQNPRHLVRRRGQEARLRCSPMKGHSHVYWYRQLPEEGLKFMVYLQKENIIDESGMPKERFSAEFPKEGPSILRIQQVVRGDSAAYFCASSPPLGIQETQYFGPGTRLLVL.

The chain joins TRBV7-2 to TRBJ1-6; 7 positions agree with TRBD1. Trimming removed 0 bases from V and 9 bases from J; junction bases left unmatched: 5. Per germline, CDR1 SGHTA and CDR2 FQGNSA. The CDR3 loop spans 15 amino acids. The chain's CDR3 is CASSLAKGQPSPLHF. For the CDR3, the DNA is TGTGCCAGCAGCTTAGCGAAGGGACAGCCTTCACCCCTCCACTTT. Together with reference TRBV7-2 and TRBJ1-6, the CDR3 gives the full variable domain: GAGVSQSPSNKVTEKGKDVELRCDPISGHTALYWYRQSLGQGLEFLIYFQGNSAPDKSGLPSDRFSAERTGGSVSTLTIQRTQQEDSAVYLCASSLAKGQPSPLHFGNGTRLTVT.

The V and J genes are TRBV15 and TRBJ2-3, with TRBD1 matching 10 bases. Germline CDR1 is LNHNV and CDR2 is YYDKDF (reference sequence). The CDR3 totals 18 residues. J was trimmed by 5 bases and V by 1 base; bases with no gene match: 12. The CDR3 coding sequence is TGTGCCACCAGCAGAGCCTTGGGGACAGGGGTTTTGGGAGATACGCAGTATTTT. Its protein product is CATSRALGTGVLGDTQYF.

The rearrangement joins TRBV12-3 or TRBV12-4 to TRBJ1-2; no firm D call. This CDR3 spans 14 amino acids. The V end was cut by 3 bases, the J end by 4 bases, with 12 bases between. CDR3 nucleotides: TGTGCCAGCAGTTTCCCCCCGGGTATCTATGGCTACACCTTC. Protein sequence: CASSFPPGIYGYTF.

The CDR3, as DNA: TGTGCCAGCAGCGTAAGGGGGGGGGAGGATGAGCAGTTCTTC. It specifies CASSVRGGEDEQFF. The rearrangement links TRBV7-9 to TRBJ2-1, with D possibly matching TRBD2 (7 bases). This CDR3 contains 14 residues. V dropped 5 bases and J dropped 8 bases, with 16 bases sitting between them. Germline CDR1 is SEHNR and CDR2 is FQNEAQ (reference sequence).

Note on this clonotype: The junction does not match germline at one end; this may be a read error. The chain carries TRBV9 and TRBJ2-5, with TRBD2 matching 13 bases. The CDR3 spans 19 residues. Germline V gene sequence: CDR1 SGDLS, CDR2 YYNGEE. The CDR3 nucleotides read TGTGCTAGCAGCGTAGGTCCGGGTACTAGCGGGGGGGCCGCAGAGACCCAGTACTTC. The encoded protein is CASSVGPGTSGGAAETQYF.

This clonotype was seen a handful of times. This chain uses TRBV18 with TRBJ2-7; 9 bases agree with TRBD1. Germline CDR1 reads KGHSH; CDR2 reads LQKENI. There are 13 residues in the CDR3. With 8 bases clipped from V and 5 bases from J, the junction kept 7 bases outside the gene matches. The CDR3 is CASSPRTGDEQYF. The CDR3 DNA sequence: TGTGCCAGCAGCCCCAGGACAGGGGACGAGCAGTACTTC.

About this clonotype itself: A junction boundary mismatches the germline segment, possibly from a read error. The chain uses TRBV7-9 and TRBJ2-7; 9 bases match TRBD1. CDR3 length: 14 residues. Per the germline V gene, CDR1 is SEHNR and CDR2 is FQNEAQ (reference sequence). CDR3 sequence (DNA): TGTGCCAGCAGCGAGGACAGGGGAGGGCACGAGCAGTACTTT. It translates to CASSEDRGGHEQYF. The full variable domain, rest sourced from reference TRBV7-9 and TRBJ2-7, is DTGVSQNPRHKITKRGQNVTFRCDPISEHNRLYWYRQTLGQGPEFLTYFQNEAQLEKSRLLSDRFSAERPKGSFSTLEIQRTEQGDSAMYLCASSEDRGGHEQYFGPGTRLTVT.

Comments on this clonotype: The junction departs from the called germline gene at one end, perhaps through a read error. For the CDR3, the DNA is TGCGCCAACAGCCAAGCATCCCACAGCTCCCTTGGCGATGAGCAGTTCTTC. It codes for CANSQASHSSLGDEQFF. The rearrangement links TRBV4-1 to TRBJ2-1, with D hard to call. CDR3 size: 17 residues. Germline V lookup: CDR1 MGHRA, CDR2 YSYEKL.